This T cell receptor beta chain was identified in a study of blood T cell repertoires in COVID-19. Germline lookup yields CDR1 GTSNPN and CDR2 SVGIG (reference sequence). This CDR3 has 19 residues. Trimming took 5 bases from V and 3 from J; bases not matched to a gene: 12. The assay was immunoSEQ multiplex PCR, and TCRdb's table has in-frame clones only and misses some. The table has 230,000 or so clones, 65% to 90% seen once. This sequence joins TRBV30 and TRBJ2-2, with TRBD2 matching over 16 bases. The sample comprised peripheral blood. This sequence originates from a human donor in a cohort sampled during active COVID-19. The CDR3 coding sequence is TGTGCCTGGGGGCGGGGACTAGCGGGAGGGCCACGGTACACCGGGGAGCTGTTTTTT. This sequence encodes CAWGRGLAGGPRYTGELFF. The entire variable domain, with the rest obtained from reference TRBV30 and TRBJ2-2, is as follows: SQTIHQWPATLVQPVGSPLSLECTVEGTSNPNLYWYRQAAGRGLQLLFYSVGIGQISSEVPQNLSASRPQDRQFILSSKKLLLSDSGFYLCAWGRGLAGGPRYTGELFFGEGSRLTVL.